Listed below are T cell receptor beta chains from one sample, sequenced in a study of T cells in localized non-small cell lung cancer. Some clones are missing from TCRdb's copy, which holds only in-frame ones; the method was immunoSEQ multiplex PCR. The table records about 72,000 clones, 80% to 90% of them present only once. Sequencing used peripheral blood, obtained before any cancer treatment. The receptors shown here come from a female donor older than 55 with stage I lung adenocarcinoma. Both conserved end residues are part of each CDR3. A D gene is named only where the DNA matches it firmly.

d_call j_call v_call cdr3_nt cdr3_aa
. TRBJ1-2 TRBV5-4 TGTGCCAGCAGCTTGGAAGGTGGTTTCTCCGGCTACACCTTC CASSLEGGFSGYTF
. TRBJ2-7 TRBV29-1 TGCAGCGTCCGCAACCGGGGACCCTACGAGCAGTACTTC CSVRNRGPYEQYF
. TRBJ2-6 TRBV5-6 TGTGCCAGCAGCTTGACAGGGACCGGGGCCAACGTCCTGACTTTC CASSLTGTGANVLTF
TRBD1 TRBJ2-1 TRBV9 TGTGCCAGCAGCGTCGGGACAGGGATAAATGAGCAGTTCTTC CASSVGTGINEQFF
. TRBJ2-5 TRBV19 TGTGCCAGTAAGGCGTCGGGCGTCGAGACCCAGTACTTC CASKASGVETQYF
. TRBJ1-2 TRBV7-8 TGTGCCAGCAGCCCTCATGGGGTCTTGGCCGATGGCTACACCTTC CASSPHGVLADGYTF
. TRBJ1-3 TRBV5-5 TGTGCCAGCAGCGCACGGGGCCCCTCTGGAAACACCATATATTTT CASSARGPSGNTIYF
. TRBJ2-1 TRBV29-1 TGCAGCGGTATCTCCCCGGGCAGCTACAATGAGCAGTTCTTC CSGISPGSYNEQFF
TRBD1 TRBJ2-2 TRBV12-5 TGTGCTAGTGGTTTCCTCCTTCCTGACAGGGGAGAAACCGGGGAGCTGTTTTTT CASGFLLPDRGETGELFF
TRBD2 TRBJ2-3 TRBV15 TGTGCCACCAGCGGTGGAGCTAGCGGGAGCTTTAATACGCAGTATTTT CATSGGASGSFNTQYF
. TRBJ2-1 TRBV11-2 TGTGCCAGCAGCTTCTGGCGGTCAAACAATGAGCAGTTCTTC CASSFWRSNNEQFF
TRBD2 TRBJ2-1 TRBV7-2 TGTGCCAGCAGCTTAGTAAGACTAGCGGTTTACAATGAGCAGTTCTTC CASSLVRLAVYNEQFF
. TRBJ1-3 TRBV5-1 TGCGCCAGCAGCGGAGGCGACGGCGGAAACACCATATATTTT CASSGGDGGNTIYF
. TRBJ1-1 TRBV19 TGTGCCAGTAGTCCGACAGTGAACACTGAAGCTTTCTTT CASSPTVNTEAFF
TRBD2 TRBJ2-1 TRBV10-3 TGTGCCATCAGAGGAACTAGCGGGAACAATGAGCAGTTCTTC CAIRGTSGNNEQFF
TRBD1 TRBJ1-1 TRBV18 TGTGCCAGCTCACCATTACAGGGGGGAACTTTCTTT CASSPLQGGTFF
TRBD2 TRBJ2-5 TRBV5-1 TGCGCCAGCAGCTTGGGTGCGGGGGAAGAGACCCAGTACTTC CASSLGAGEETQYF